Below are 29 T cell receptor beta chains sequenced from a single sample in a study of Ad26.COV2.S vaccination and SARS-CoV-2 variants. The treatment here: some 20 received Ad26.COV2.S at low or high dose, single or two shots; a few received placebo; per-sample allocation not given. Sampling occurred on day 63 after the first vaccine or placebo injection. This table comes from immunoSEQ multiplex PCR, and its TCRdb copy is limited to in-frame clones, with some not included. The sample carries approximately 350,000 clones, roughly 84% recorded once. Sequencing used peripheral blood, obtained in a trial of Ad26.COV2.S vaccine versus placebo. The receptors here all came from a person aged 18 to 65 who received the Ad26.COV2.S COVID-19 vaccine or a placebo.

The rearrangement links TRBV3-1 (or the pseudogene TRBV3-2) to TRBJ1-1; the D gene is possibly TRBD1 (6 bases). Per germline, CDR1 LGHDT and CDR2 YNNKEL (reference sequence). The CDR3 loop spans 13 amino acids. V was pared by 3 bases and J by 1 base, with 6 bases between. For the CDR3, the DNA is TGTGCCAGCAGCCAGACAGGGAACACTGAAGCTTTCTTT. Translated: CASSQTGNTEAFF.

The chain is built from TRBV5-1 and TRBJ1-2; D is ambiguous. Germline CDR1 SGHRS, CDR2 YFSETQ. With 0 bases removed from V and 6 bases from J, the gap between germline ends came to 12 bases. The CDR3 runs to 14 residues. The chain's CDR3 is CASSLAVGSDGYTF. DNA for the CDR3: TGCGCCAGCAGCTTGGCCGTGGGCAGTGATGGCTACACCTTC.

The J gene is TRBJ2-7, the V gene TRBV5-1, with 7 bases that match TRBD1. The CDR3 length is 13 residues. CDR1 is SGHRS, CDR2 YFSETQ, per germline. Trimming took 3 bases from V and 2 from J; bases not matched to a gene: 2. The CDR3 sequence: CASSWDSTYEQYF. The CDR3 DNA follows: TGCGCCAGCAGCTGGGACAGTACCTACGAGCAGTACTTC.

This clone was seen a single time. The chain employs TRBV11-2 and TRBJ1-4; D remains unclear. This CDR3 has 15 amino acids. V lost 5 bases, J lost 6 bases, and 16 bases lay in between. The germline CDR1 and CDR2 sequences are SGHAT and FQNNGV. Here the CDR3 reads CASSPGILRDEKLFF. The DNA of the CDR3 is TGTGCCAGCAGCCCCGGAATCTTAAGAGATGAAAAACTGTTTTTT.

This chain joins TRBV19 and TRBJ1-2, with 8 positions matching TRBD1. The J segment lost 4 bases and the V segment lost 1 base, leaving 5 bases of the junction unmatched. The length of the CDR3 is 15 residues. In germline, CDR1 is LNHDA, CDR2 SQIVND (reference sequence). CDR3 in amino acids: CASSIVGQGGYGYTF. CDR3 in DNA: TGTGCCAGTAGTATAGTAGGACAGGGAGGCTATGGCTACACCTTC. The full variable domain, in which reference TRBV19 and TRBJ1-2 provide the parts outside the CDR3, is DGGITQSPKYLFRKEGQNVTLSCEQNLNHDAMYWYRQDPGQGLRLIYYSQIVNDFQKGDIAEGYSVSREKKESFPLTVTSAQKNPTAFYLCASSIVGQGGYGYTFGSGTRLTVV.

The chain has TRBV6-6 and TRBJ1-1; tentatively, D is TRBD1 (5 bases). The CDR3 has 14 amino acids. Trimming removed 6 bases from V and 5 bases from J, with 16 bases in between. CDR1 is MNHNY and CDR2 is SVGAGI in the germline V gene (reference sequence). The CDR3 protein is CASSPDRGETEAFF. In nucleotides, the CDR3 is TGTGCCAGCAGCCCTGACAGAGGCGAAACTGAAGCTTTCTTT.

The V call is TRBV19, the J call TRBJ2-5, with D perhaps matching TRBD1 (5 bases). This CDR3 is built from 14 residues. Between the trimmed V and J ends, which lost 1 base and 1 base, there was a span of 7 bases. Per the germline V gene, CDR1 is LNHDA and CDR2 is SQIVND (reference sequence). CDR3 sequence reads: CASSIGGAQETQYF. The CDR3 DNA reads as TGTGCCAGTAGTATAGGTGGGGCCCAAGAGACCCAGTACTTC.

J is TRBJ2-2 and V is TRBV5-1, with 7 positions matching TRBD2. Looked up from germline, CDR1 is SGHRS and CDR2 is YFSETQ. V gave up 5 bases and J gave up 3 bases; unmatched junction bases: 7. The length of the CDR3 is 15 residues. The CDR3 sequence is CASSLNGGYTGELFF. The CDR3 coding sequence is TGCGCCAGCAGTTTGAACGGGGGGTACACCGGGGAGCTGTTTTTT. The full variable domain, rest sourced from reference TRBV5-1 and TRBJ2-2, is KAGVTQTPRYLIKTRGQQVTLSCSPISGHRSVSWYQQTPGQGLQFLFEYFSETQRNKGNFPGRFSGRQFSNSRSEMNVSTLELGDSALYLCASSLNGGYTGELFFGEGSRLTVL.

This clone was found once. The J gene is TRBJ1-1, the V gene TRBV21-1. TRBV21-1 is a pseudogene locus. The CDR3 totals 15 residues. CDR3 region: CASSWDFTTHTEAFF. CDR3 sequence (DNA): TGTGCCAGCAGCTGGGACTTCACGACACACACTGAAGCTTTCTTT.

V usage is TRBV4-1 and J usage is TRBJ2-7; possibly TRBD1 for D (7 bases). CDR1 and CDR2 from the germline V gene are MGHRA and YSYEKL. This CDR3 contains 15 residues. V lost 4 bases, J lost 5 bases, and 18 bases lay in between. CDR3 sequence reads: CASSPLAGGSDEQYF. The CDR3 nucleotides read TGCGCCAGCAGCCCCTTGGCAGGGGGGAGCGACGAGCAGTACTTC.

This chain connects TRBV5-1 to TRBJ2-7; 8 nucleotides line up with TRBD1. The V and J ends lost 3 bases and 3 bases, in that order; junction bases with no gene match: 11. Germline-derived CDR1 and CDR2 are SGHRS and YFSETQ. The CDR3 contains 16 residues. DNA for the CDR3: TGCGCCAGCAGCTCCCGAGGACAGGGTAGGTTCTACGAGCAGTACTTC. Residues: CASSSRGQGRFYEQYF.

The CDR3 coding sequence is TGCGCCAGCAGTGGGGACAAAAAAGTGCAGTACTTC. Translating it yields CASSGDKKVQYF. This chain links TRBV4-3 with TRBJ2-7; TRBD1 is a possible D gene (6 bases). The V gene lost 6 bases and the J gene lost 9 bases, with 15 bases spanning the gap. The CDR3 contains 12 residues. Germline V gene data show CDR1 as LGHNA and CDR2 as YSLEER.

This clone was detected only once. The CDR3 DNA reads TGCGCCAGCAGCTACCCTAGTGGGAGCTCCTACAATGAGCAGTTCTTC. It yields the protein CASSYPSGSSYNEQFF. The chain is built from TRBV5-1 and TRBJ2-1; a possible D gene is TRBD2 (5 bases). Trimming shortened V by 3 bases and J by 0 bases, and 13 bases separated the two germline ends. CDR1 and CDR2 (germline): SGHRS, YFSETQ. The CDR3 consists of 16 residues.

This clone was seen only once. J is TRBJ1-1 and V is TRBV7-6; D is possibly TRBD1 (5 bases). This CDR3 has 12 residues. The V and J ends lost 5 bases and 6 bases respectively, with 10 bases between them. Germline values: CDR1 SGHVS, CDR2 FNYEAQ. The CDR3 is CASSPGTAEAFF. The CDR3 nucleotides are TGTGCCAGCAGCCCAGGGACGGCTGAAGCTTTCTTT.

The chain combines TRBV19 with TRBJ2-2; the D is unclear. This CDR3 spans 12 amino acids. CDR1 and CDR2 (germline): LNHDA, SQIVND (reference sequence). V lost 4 bases and J 10 bases, leaving 10 bases between the germline ends. The CDR3 DNA is TGTGCCAGTAGTACCGGATGGGAGGAGCTGTTTTTT. Protein product: CASSTGWEELFF. Drawing the rest from reference TRBV19 and TRBJ2-2, the complete variable domain is DGGITQSPKYLFRKEGQNVTLSCEQNLNHDAMYWYRQDPGQGLRLIYYSQIVNDFQKGDIAEGYSVSREKKESFPLTVTSAQKNPTAFYLCASSTGWEELFFGEGSRLTVL.

This clone was seen once. The chain is built from TRBV11-2 and TRBJ1-1, with no clear D. CDR3 size: 12 residues. Deletions cut 8 bases from V and 3 bases from J, with 10 bases between. Germline assignment: CDR1 SGHAT and CDR2 FQNNGV. The CDR3 spells CASAIVDTEAFF. As DNA, the CDR3 is TGTGCCAGCGCTATCGTCGACACTGAAGCTTTCTTT.

The genes are TRBV29-1 and TRBJ2-3; D is unresolved. Per the germline V gene, CDR1 is SQVTM and CDR2 is ANQGSEA. The CDR3 sequence is 13 residues long. V was cut by 2 bases and J by 1 base, with 7 bases left in between. CDR3: CSVEKAGTDTQYF. The CDR3 region has the DNA TGCAGCGTTGAAAAGGCAGGCACAGATACGCAGTATTTT.

The genes are TRBV2 and TRBJ1-5; no clear D gene. V lost 4 bases to trimming and J lost 0 bases, with 7 bases between them. Germline V lookup: CDR1 SNHLY, CDR2 FYNNEI. The CDR3 spans 14 residues. CDR3 sequence (DNA): TGTGCCAGCAGTGGAGATTATAGCAATCAGCCCCAGCATTTT. Protein: CASSGDYSNQPQHF.

V gene TRBV4-2 combines with J gene TRBJ2-3; TRBD2 agrees at 8 bases. The germline gives CDR1 LGHNA, CDR2 YNFKEQ. This CDR3 is built from 17 residues. The ends lost 3 bases at V and 8 bases at J; junction bases unmatched: 16. The CDR3 nucleotides are TGTGCCAGCAGCCATCCTATGGTAGCGGGGAGTTCGGCTACGCAGTATTTT. Protein sequence: CASSHPMVAGSSATQYF.

The rearrangement uses TRBV14 and TRBJ1-6; perhaps TRBD1 as D (6 bases). CDR3 size: 16 residues. The V gene's germline CDR1 is SGHDN and CDR2 FVKESK. V dropped 0 bases and J dropped 6 bases, with 12 bases sitting between them. Here the CDR3 DNA reads TGTGCCAGCAGCCAAGATCGAGCAGGGGTTAATTCACCCCTCCACTTT. Translating it yields CASSQDRAGVNSPLHF. Together with reference TRBV14 and TRBJ1-6, the CDR3 gives the full variable domain: EAGVTQFPSHSVIEKGQTVTLRCDPISGHDNLYWYRRVMGKEIKFLLHFVKESKQDESGMPNNRFLAERTGGTYSTLKVQPAELEDSGVYFCASSQDRAGVNSPLHFGNGTRLTVT.

The chain combines TRBV9 with TRBJ2-2; TRBD1 might be the D (5 bases). CDR1 is SGDLS and CDR2 is YYNGEE in the germline V gene. Trimming cost V 4 bases and J 6 bases, with 25 bases left between them. This CDR3 contains 18 residues. The CDR3 sequence: CASSPRLLGRGYAGELFF. CDR3 in DNA: TGTGCCAGCAGCCCCCGCCTTTTGGGAAGGGGATATGCCGGGGAGCTGTTTTTT.

This sequence joins TRBV6-5 and TRBJ2-7; a weak D match, TRBD1 (5 bases). The CDR3 spans 15 residues. Germline loops: CDR1 MNHEY, CDR2 SVGAGI. The germline V and J ends were trimmed by 7 bases and 3 bases, with 19 bases remaining between them. The CDR3 bases are TGTGCCAGCACCTTCTTTCTACAGGACAACTACGAGCAGTACTTC. This codes for CASTFFLQDNYEQYF.

This clone was detected once. The genes are TRBV30 and TRBJ1-2, with D possibly TRBD1 on 6 matching bases. V lost 4 bases, J lost 7 bases, and 13 bases lay in between. This CDR3 contains 12 residues. The germline CDR1 and CDR2 sequences are GTSNPN and SVGIG (reference sequence). The CDR3 DNA is TGTGCCTGGAACTGGAGGGGGAGTGGCTACACCTTC. Translated: CAWNWRGSGYTF.

V usage is TRBV7-8 and J usage is TRBJ1-1, with D possibly being TRBD1 (5 bases). The CDR3 extends over 14 amino acids. Trimming cost V 1 base and J 4 bases, with 10 bases left between them. Germline assignment: CDR1 SGHVS and CDR2 FQNEAQ. The chain's CDR3 is CASSLGLGGTEAFF. The DNA for the CDR3 is TGTGCCAGCAGCTTAGGGTTGGGGGGCACTGAAGCTTTCTTT. Based on the CDR3 plus reference TRBV7-8 and TRBJ1-1, the full variable domain is GAGVSQSPRYKVAKRGQDVALRCDPISGHVSLFWYQQALGQGPEFLTYFQNEAQLDKSGLPSDRFFAERPEGSVSTLKIQRTQQEDSAVYLCASSLGLGGTEAFFGQGTRLTVV.

The V call is TRBV6-5, the J call TRBJ1-1, with D unclear. The CDR3 is 14 residues long. CDR1 and CDR2 from the germline V gene are MNHEY and SVGAGI. V was pared by 6 bases and J by 1 base, with 12 bases between. This CDR3 is CASSQTRRNTEAFF. CDR3 bases: TGTGCCAGCAGCCAGACACGGAGGAACACTGAAGCTTTCTTT.

V is TRBV4-1 and J is TRBJ2-7, with 8 bases lining up with TRBD1. Germline V lookup: CDR1 MGHRA, CDR2 YSYEKL. V shed 1 base, J shed 12 bases, and the junction held 14 bases outside the gene matches. The CDR3 length is 15 residues. The chain's CDR3 is CASSQAAGGVERLYF. CDR3 sequence (DNA): TGCGCCAGCAGCCAAGCTGCAGGGGGCGTGGAGAGGCTGTACTTC.

This clone appeared a few times. V gene TRBV12-5 combines with J gene TRBJ1-6, with D perhaps TRBD1 (5 bases). V dropped 7 bases and J dropped 1 base, with 8 bases sitting between them. The CDR3 has 14 residues. Germline V gene lookup returns CDR1 LGHNT and CDR2 FRNRAP. The CDR3 region has the DNA TGTGCTAGTGTGGGGGAGTCCTATAATTCACCCCTCCACTTT. As protein: CASVGESYNSPLHF.

The V and J genes are TRBV7-8 and TRBJ1-2, with D possibly matching TRBD1 (6 bases). The ends were cut back, 1 base at V and 4 bases at J, with 13 bases in the middle. Per germline, CDR1 SGHVS and CDR2 FQNEAQ. This CDR3 spans 15 amino acids. In DNA form, the CDR3 reads TGTGCCAGCAGCTTAGGGGCAGGGGTGGGCTATGGCTACACCTTC. Encoded protein: CASSLGAGVGYGYTF.

The chain links TRBV6-1 to TRBJ2-3, with D possibly TRBD2 on 6 matching bases. V was trimmed by 3 bases and J by 12 bases, leaving 16 bases between them. The CDR3 has 13 amino acids. Germline loops: CDR1 MNHNS, CDR2 SASEGT. CDR3 DNA: TGTGCCAGCAGTGATTCATTGGGCGGGGCACAGTATTTT. Protein: CASSDSLGGAQYF.